One sample yielded the 32 T cell receptor beta chains listed below, sequenced in a study of blood T cell repertoires in COVID-19. Produced via immunoSEQ multiplex PCR; TCRdb's table is partial and in-frame only. The repertoire holds some 170,000 clones, with roughly 76% as singletons. Material: peripheral blood. Source of these receptors: a woman in her 40s with COVID-19, enrolled during active disease.

The gene calls are TRBV18 and TRBJ1-1, with D perhaps matching TRBD1 (6 bases). Trimming took off 4 bases at V and 1 base at J, with 10 bases between the two ends. The CDR3 is 14 amino acids. CDR1 is KGHSH, CDR2 LQKENI, per germline. CDR3 loop: CASSRKQGNTEAFF. DNA of the CDR3: TGTGCCAGCTCACGAAAACAGGGGAACACTGAAGCTTTCTTT.

The genes are TRBV20-1 and TRBJ1-1; D is possibly TRBD1 (5 bases). Germline values: CDR1 DFQATT, CDR2 SNEGSKA (reference sequence). The CDR3 extends over 13 amino acids. V was clipped by 3 bases and J by 5 bases, with 13 bases between them. For the CDR3, the DNA is TGCAGTGCTAGTGGGGGGGTAGGGACTGAAGCTTTCTTT. Protein: CSASGGVGTEAFF.

Here the CDR3 reads CATSDASGERYEQFF. The CDR3 DNA sequence: TGTGCCACCAGTGATGCTTCGGGGGAGAGGTATGAGCAGTTCTTC. The chain has TRBV24-1 and TRBJ2-1; tentatively, D is TRBD2 (6 bases). The V and J ends lost 3 bases and 8 bases respectively, with 16 bases between them. CDR3 length: 15 amino acids. Germline V gives CDR1 KGHDR, CDR2 SFDVKD.

J is TRBJ2-5 and V is TRBV2, with D maybe TRBD1 (5 bases). Deletions cut 6 bases from V and 1 base from J, with 12 bases between. The CDR3 is made up of 14 amino acids. Germline values: CDR1 SNHLY, CDR2 FYNNEI. CDR3 sequence: CASSLQVPQETQYF. DNA of the CDR3: TGTGCCAGCAGCCTACAGGTGCCCCAAGAGACCCAGTACTTC.

Written as DNA, the CDR3 is TGTGCCAGCAGTGCACCGGGACAGCTGGGCTATGGCTACACCTTC. Translation gives CASSAPGQLGYGYTF. The chain has TRBV28 and TRBJ1-2, with 7 bases lining up with TRBD1. The CDR3 consists of 15 residues. Trimming at V came to 5 bases and at J to 4 bases, leaving 10 bases not matched to a gene. CDR1 is MDHEN, CDR2 SYDVKM, per germline.

This clone was found once. The gene calls are TRBV9 and TRBJ2-1, with 12 bases lining up with TRBD2. The CDR3 consists of 16 residues. With 3 bases clipped from V and 5 bases from J, the junction kept 6 bases outside the gene matches. Germline loops: CDR1 SGDLS, CDR2 YYNGEE. CDR3 residues: CASSEEGLAGHNEQFF. DNA of the CDR3: TGTGCCAGCAGCGAAGAGGGACTAGCGGGCCACAATGAGCAGTTCTTC.

The chain joins TRBV2 to TRBJ2-1, with 9 bases aligning to TRBD2. The CDR3 spans 15 residues. CDR1 SNHLY and CDR2 FYNNEI come from the germline V gene. V lost 6 bases and J lost 7; bases outside the gene matches: 10. The DNA for the CDR3 is TGTGCCAGCAGGAAAGGGGGCGCGGGGGGGAATGAGCAGTTCTTC. Translating gives CASRKGGAGGNEQFF.

The chain's CDR3 is CASSQNRQGLSGYTF. The CDR3 DNA reads TGTGCCAGCAGCCAAAACCGACAGGGTCTAAGTGGCTACACCTTC. The chain employs TRBV16 and TRBJ1-2; TRBD1 aligns across 7 bases. CDR1 is KGHSY and CDR2 is FQNENV in the germline V gene. J was trimmed by 7 bases and V by 2 bases; bases with no gene match: 10. The CDR3 is 15 residues long.

V is TRBV6-5 and J is TRBJ2-1; D may be TRBD1 (5 bases). V was shortened by 8 bases and J by 6 bases, with 14 bases between the two germline ends. The germline V gene encodes CDR1 MNHEY and CDR2 SVGAGI. This CDR3 contains 13 residues. Written as DNA, the CDR3 is TGTGCCAGCGGGGCGAGTAGGGCCAATGAGCAGTTCTTC. Protein: CASGASRANEQFF.

This chain uses TRBV30 with TRBJ1-5, with D hard to call. Germline CDR1 is GTSNPN and CDR2 is SVGIG (reference sequence). The CDR3 loop spans 13 amino acids. Trimming shortened V by 4 bases and J by 4 bases, and 11 bases separated the two germline ends. The CDR3 loop reads CAWNRGENQPQHF. In nucleotides, the CDR3 is TGTGCCTGGAACCGAGGAGAGAATCAGCCCCAGCATTTT. The variable domain in full, completed from reference TRBV30 and TRBJ1-5, reads SQTIHQWPATLVQPVGSPLSLECTVEGTSNPNLYWYRQAAGRGLQLLFYSVGIGQISSEVPQNLSASRPQDRQFILSSKKLLLSDSGFYLCAWNRGENQPQHFGDGTRLSIL.

J is TRBJ1-4 and V is TRBV4-2; 8 nucleotides match TRBD1. The germline gives CDR1 LGHNA, CDR2 YNFKEQ. This CDR3 has 16 residues. V shed 5 bases and J 7 bases; nucleotides not matched to a gene: 12. CDR3 sequence: CASSEGQGGRGEKLFF. The CDR3 nucleotides read TGTGCCAGCAGCGAAGGACAGGGCGGACGGGGTGAAAAACTGTTTTTT.

V gene TRBV18 combines with J gene TRBJ2-5; TRBD1 might be the D (7 bases). Per germline, CDR1 KGHSH and CDR2 LQKENI. The V gene lost 0 bases and the J gene lost 4 bases, with 9 bases spanning the gap. The CDR3 length is 14 residues. CDR3 nucleotide sequence: TGTGCCAGCTCACCACCGCAGGGGGGAGAGACCCAGTACTTC. Residues: CASSPPQGGETQYF.

The chain couples TRBV11-2 to TRBJ2-1; 9 positions match TRBD2. The CDR3 has 16 amino acids. Germline V gene sequence: CDR1 SGHAT, CDR2 FQNNGV. V shed 5 bases, J shed 9 bases, and the junction held 14 bases outside the gene matches. DNA for the CDR3: TGTGCCAGCAGCCCCTCCCCCCTAGCGGGAATCGGTGAGCAGTTCTTC. Translating it yields CASSPSPLAGIGEQFF.

The gene calls are TRBV4-1 and TRBJ1-3; a possible D gene is TRBD1 (6 bases). The germline CDR1 and CDR2 sequences are MGHRA and YSYEKL. The CDR3 is made up of 16 amino acids. V lost 2 bases and J 2 bases, leaving 13 bases between the germline ends. CDR3 DNA sequence: TGCGCCAGCAGCCAAATCAGTGGGACAACTGGAAACACCATATATTTT. Residues: CASSQISGTTGNTIYF.

This chain connects TRBV4-1 to TRBJ1-1; the D gene is possibly TRBD1 (5 bases). V was clipped by 1 base and J by 1 base, with 7 bases between them. CDR1 is MGHRA and CDR2 is YSYEKL in the germline V gene. This CDR3 comprises 14 residues. As DNA, the CDR3 is TGCGCCAGCAGCCAAGGGGGGGGGAACACTGAAGCTTTCTTT. Translating gives CASSQGGGNTEAFF.

The gene calls are TRBV5-6 and TRBJ1-2, with a tentative D call TRBD1 (6 bases). The CDR3 runs 14 residues. Per the germline V gene, CDR1 is SGHDT and CDR2 is YYEEEE. V dropped 4 bases and J dropped 0 bases, with 10 bases sitting between them. CDR3 in DNA: TGTGCCAGCAGCCGGGACATATCTAACTATGGCTACACCTTC. Amino acid sequence: CASSRDISNYGYTF.

This chain uses TRBV7-9 with TRBJ1-1; tentative D call: TRBD1 (5 bases). This CDR3 spans 15 amino acids. CDR1 is SEHNR and CDR2 is FQNEAQ in the germline V gene (reference sequence). V was trimmed by 5 bases and J by 10 bases, leaving 23 bases between them. CDR3 loop: CASSPSGGSGVGAFF. The CDR3 nucleotides read TGTGCCAGCAGCCCTTCCGGGGGAAGTGGTGTAGGAGCTTTCTTT.

CDR3 in DNA: TGTGCCAGCAGGTCCCTGGATACGCAGTATTTT. It yields the protein CASRSLDTQYF. This chain uses TRBV12-3 or TRBV12-4 with TRBJ2-3; D is unresolved. V was shortened by 6 bases and J by 6 bases, with 7 bases between the two germline ends. The CDR3 has 11 amino acids.

This clone has only a few counts. The chain recombines TRBV2 with TRBJ1-1; the D gene is possibly TRBD1 (5 bases). V was shortened by 7 bases and J by 0 bases, with 9 bases between the two germline ends. Per germline, CDR1 SNHLY and CDR2 FYNNEI. The CDR3 length is 13 residues. Written as DNA, the CDR3 is TGTGCCAGCAATAGGGGTTTGAACACTGAAGCTTTCTTT. Its translation is CASNRGLNTEAFF.

This clone was counted once. The rearrangement uses TRBV18 and TRBJ2-5; 8 nucleotides agree with TRBD1. Germline V CDR1 and CDR2: KGHSH, LQKENI. The J segment lost 5 bases and the V segment lost 3 bases, leaving 11 bases of the junction unmatched. The CDR3 contains 16 residues. CDR3 residues: CASSPGAGGNRETQYF. CDR3 coding DNA: TGTGCCAGCTCACCGGGCGCAGGGGGCAATCGGGAGACCCAGTACTTC. Full variable domain (remainder filled in from reference TRBV18 and TRBJ2-5): NAGVMQNPRHLVRRRGQEARLRCSPMKGHSHVYWYRQLPEEGLKFMVYLQKENIIDESGMPKERFSAEFPKEGPSILRIQQVVRGDSAAYFCASSPGAGGNRETQYFGPGTRLLVL.

The chain links TRBV6-2 or TRBV6-3 to TRBJ2-2; 12 positions agree with TRBD2. Losses at the gene ends were 6 bases for V and 3 bases for J; bases not matched to a gene: 11. Germline CDR1 reads MNHEY; CDR2 reads SVGEGT. The CDR3 has 18 residues. The CDR3 DNA reads TGTGCCAGCAGCGGTATGAGACTAGCGGGGGAGTACACCGGGGAGCTGTTTTTT. This sequence encodes CASSGMRLAGEYTGELFF.

This clone is a singleton in its sample. The chain carries TRBV5-4 and TRBJ2-7; maybe TRBD2 (6 bases). Deletions cut 2 bases from V and 1 base from J, with 13 bases between. CDR1 is SGHNT and CDR2 is YYREEE in the germline V gene (reference sequence). The CDR3 spans 15 residues. The CDR3 coding sequence is TGTGCCAGCAGCTTCAACCCAGGACTATCCTACGAGCAGTACTTC. Translating gives CASSFNPGLSYEQYF.

The V call is TRBV15, the J call TRBJ2-4, with D uncertain. From germline, CDR1 is LNHNV and CDR2 YYDKDF (reference sequence). Deletions cut 1 base from V and 0 bases from J, with 10 bases between. This CDR3 has 16 residues. In DNA form, the CDR3 reads TGTGCCACCAGCAGAGGAGTACCCCTAGCCAAAAACATTCAGTACTTC. Amino acid sequence: CATSRGVPLAKNIQYF.

The V and J genes are TRBV24-1 and TRBJ2-5, with unresolved D. CDR3 length: 14 residues. V was clipped by 2 bases and J by 4 bases, with 10 bases between them. Per the germline V gene, CDR1 is KGHDR and CDR2 is SFDVKD. The DNA of the CDR3 is TGTGCCACCAGTGATTCGTTATACGGAGAGACCCAGTACTTC. It specifies CATSDSLYGETQYF.

This clone occurred once. V is TRBV3-1 (or the pseudogene TRBV3-2) and J is TRBJ2-3; possible D gene TRBD1, 5 bases. Germline-derived CDR1 and CDR2 are LGHDT and YNNKEL (reference sequence). The CDR3 length is 13 residues. V was pared by 0 bases and J by 5 bases, with 6 bases between. Written as DNA, the CDR3 is TGTGCCAGCAGCCAAGATAGGGGAGATACGCAGTATTTT. This codes for CASSQDRGDTQYF.

The chain recombines TRBV27 with TRBJ2-1; TRBD1 is a possible D gene (7 bases). This CDR3 contains 14 residues. The V gene's germline CDR1 is MNHEY and CDR2 SMNVEV (reference sequence). Trimming removed 6 bases from V and 7 bases from J, with 16 bases in between. The chain's CDR3 is CASRYRGRGNEQFF. In DNA form, the CDR3 reads TGTGCCAGCAGGTACAGGGGCCGGGGGAATGAGCAGTTCTTC.

J is TRBJ2-7 and V is TRBV6-5, with D maybe TRBD1 (5 bases). The CDR3 contains 12 residues. Per the germline V gene, CDR1 is MNHEY and CDR2 is SVGAGI. The V gene lost 8 bases and the J gene lost 2 bases, with 10 bases spanning the gap. CDR3 residues: CASGHPAYEQYF. CDR3 sequence (DNA): TGTGCCAGCGGACATCCAGCCTACGAGCAGTACTTC.

This chain links TRBV6-4 with TRBJ2-1; no reliable D call. Germline values: CDR1 MRHNA, CDR2 SNTAGT. V lost 0 bases and J lost 5, with 8 bases in between. The CDR3 sequence is 14 residues long. CDR3 loop: CASSDSGSHNEQFF. The CDR3 DNA reads TGTGCCAGCAGTGACTCTGGTAGCCACAATGAGCAGTTCTTC.

The V gene is TRBV15, the J gene TRBJ1-2; 9 bases map to TRBD1. CDR3 length equals 15 residues. From germline, CDR1 is LNHNV and CDR2 YYDKDF (reference sequence). J gave up 7 bases and V 0 bases, and 6 bases lay outside the gene matches. This chain's CDR3 is CATSRDLTGGFGYTF. Written as DNA, the CDR3 is TGTGCCACCAGCAGAGATCTGACAGGGGGTTTTGGCTACACCTTC.

The chain carries TRBV4-1 and TRBJ2-7; 11 nucleotides align to TRBD2. CDR3 length equals 16 residues. V gave up 1 base and J gave up 5 bases; unmatched junction bases: 7. The germline V gene encodes CDR1 MGHRA and CDR2 YSYEKL. CDR3 protein: CASSQGVLAGGHEQYF. The CDR3 nucleotides are TGCGCCAGCAGCCAAGGGGTGCTAGCGGGAGGCCACGAGCAGTACTTC.

V is TRBV6-1 and J is TRBJ2-1; 8 nucleotides align to TRBD1. Germline-derived CDR1 and CDR2 are MNHNS and SASEGT. The CDR3 is 16 amino acids. Trimming removed 4 bases from V and 5 bases from J; junction bases left unmatched: 10. Written as DNA, the CDR3 is TGTGCCAGCAGTGGCACAAAGACAGGGGCGGACAATGAGCAGTTCTTC. Its translation is CASSGTKTGADNEQFF.

The chain joins TRBV28 to TRBJ1-5; TRBD1 is a possible D gene (6 bases). The V gene lost 8 bases and the J gene lost 6 bases, with 11 bases spanning the gap. Germline V gives CDR1 MDHEN, CDR2 SYDVKM. CDR3 size: 12 residues. This CDR3 is CASLGGLQPQHF. CDR3 bases: TGTGCCAGCCTCGGGGGGCTTCAGCCCCAGCATTTT.